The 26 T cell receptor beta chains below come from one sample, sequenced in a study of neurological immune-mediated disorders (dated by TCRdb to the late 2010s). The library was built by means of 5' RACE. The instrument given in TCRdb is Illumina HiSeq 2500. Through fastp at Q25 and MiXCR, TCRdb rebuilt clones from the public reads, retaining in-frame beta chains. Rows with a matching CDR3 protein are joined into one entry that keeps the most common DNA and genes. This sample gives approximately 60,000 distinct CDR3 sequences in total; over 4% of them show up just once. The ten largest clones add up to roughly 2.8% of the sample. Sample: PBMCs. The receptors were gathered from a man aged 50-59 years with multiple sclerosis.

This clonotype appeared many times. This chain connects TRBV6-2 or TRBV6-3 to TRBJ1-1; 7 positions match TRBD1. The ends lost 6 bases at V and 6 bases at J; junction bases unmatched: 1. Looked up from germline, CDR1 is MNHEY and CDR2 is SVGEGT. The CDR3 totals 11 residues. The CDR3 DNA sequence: TGTGCCAGCAGCCAGGGGGCTGAAGCTTTCTTT. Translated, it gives CASSQGAEAFF.

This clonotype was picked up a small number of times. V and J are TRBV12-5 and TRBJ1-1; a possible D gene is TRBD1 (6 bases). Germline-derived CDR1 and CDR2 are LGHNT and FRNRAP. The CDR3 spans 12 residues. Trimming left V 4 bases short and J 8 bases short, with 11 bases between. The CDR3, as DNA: TGTGCTAGTGGTTCTGGGGGCACCGAAGCTTTCTTT. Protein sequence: CASGSGGTEAFF. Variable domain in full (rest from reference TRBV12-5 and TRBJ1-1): DARVTQTPRHKVTEMGQEVTMRCQPILGHNTVFWYRQTMMQGLELLAYFRNRAPLDDSGMPKDRFSAEMPDATLATLKIQPSEPRDSAVYFCASGSGGTEAFFGQGTRLTVV.

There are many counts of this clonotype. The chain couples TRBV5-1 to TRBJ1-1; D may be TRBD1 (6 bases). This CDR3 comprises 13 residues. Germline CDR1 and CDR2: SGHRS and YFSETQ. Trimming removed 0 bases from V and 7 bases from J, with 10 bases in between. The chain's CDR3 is CASSLGTAHEAFF. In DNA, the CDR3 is TGCGCCAGCAGCTTGGGGACAGCCCATGAAGCTTTCTTT.

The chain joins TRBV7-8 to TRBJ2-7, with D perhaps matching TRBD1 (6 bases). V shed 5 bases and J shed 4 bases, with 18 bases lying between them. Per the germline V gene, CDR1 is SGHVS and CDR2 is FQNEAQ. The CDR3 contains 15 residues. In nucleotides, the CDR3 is TGTGCCAGCAGCGTAGGACCAAGCAGGGGTTACGAGCAGTACGTC. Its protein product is CASSVGPSRGYEQYV.

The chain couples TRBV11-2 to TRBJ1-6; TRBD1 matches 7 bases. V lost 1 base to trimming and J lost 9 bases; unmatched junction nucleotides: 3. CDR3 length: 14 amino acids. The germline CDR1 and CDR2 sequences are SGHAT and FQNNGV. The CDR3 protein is CASSLAGGGSPLHF. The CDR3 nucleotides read TGTGCCAGCAGCTTAGCAGGGGGTGGTTCACCCCTCCACTTT.

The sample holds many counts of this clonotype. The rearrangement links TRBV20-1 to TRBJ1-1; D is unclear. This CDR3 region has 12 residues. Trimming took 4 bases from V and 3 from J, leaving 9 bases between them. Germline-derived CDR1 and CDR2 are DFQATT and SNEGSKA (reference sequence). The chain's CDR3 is CSANRRDTEAFF. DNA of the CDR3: TGCAGTGCTAACAGACGGGACACTGAAGCTTTCTTT.

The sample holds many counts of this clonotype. The CDR3: CASSLFGQVQTDTQYF. As DNA, the CDR3 is TGTGCCAGCAGCTTATTTGGACAGGTGCAAACAGATACGCAGTATTTT. The V gene is TRBV7-9, the J gene TRBJ2-3; TRBD1 matches at 7 bases. CDR1 is SEHNR, CDR2 FQNEAQ, per germline (reference sequence). The J segment lost 3 bases and the V segment lost 2 bases, leaving 8 bases of the junction unmatched. The CDR3 covers 16 residues.

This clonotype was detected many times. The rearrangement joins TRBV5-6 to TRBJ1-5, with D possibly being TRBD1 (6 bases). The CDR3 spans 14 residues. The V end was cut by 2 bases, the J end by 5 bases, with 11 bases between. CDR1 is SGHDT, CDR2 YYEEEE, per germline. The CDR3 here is CASSLQGLDQPQHF. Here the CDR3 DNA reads TGTGCCAGCAGCTTACAGGGATTGGATCAGCCCCAGCATTTT.

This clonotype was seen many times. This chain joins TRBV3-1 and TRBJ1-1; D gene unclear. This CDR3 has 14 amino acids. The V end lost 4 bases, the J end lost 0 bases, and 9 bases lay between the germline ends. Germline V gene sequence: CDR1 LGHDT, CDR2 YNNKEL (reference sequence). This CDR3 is CASSRKSLNTEAFF. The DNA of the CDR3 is TGTGCCAGCAGCCGCAAGTCCCTGAACACTGAAGCTTTCTTT.

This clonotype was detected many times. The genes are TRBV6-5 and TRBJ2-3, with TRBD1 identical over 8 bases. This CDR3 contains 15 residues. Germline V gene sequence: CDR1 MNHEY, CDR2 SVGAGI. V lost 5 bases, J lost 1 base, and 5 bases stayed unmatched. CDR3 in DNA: TGTGCCAGCAGTACTCAGGGGGCCGGCACAGATACGCAGTATTTT. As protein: CASSTQGAGTDTQYF.

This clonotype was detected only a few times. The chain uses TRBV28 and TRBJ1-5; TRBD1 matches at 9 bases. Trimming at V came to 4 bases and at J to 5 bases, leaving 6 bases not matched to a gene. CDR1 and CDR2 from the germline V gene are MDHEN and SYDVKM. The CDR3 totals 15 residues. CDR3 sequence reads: CASSSPGTGYQPQHF. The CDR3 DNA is TGTGCCAGCAGTTCCCCCGGGACAGGGTATCAGCCCCAGCATTTT.

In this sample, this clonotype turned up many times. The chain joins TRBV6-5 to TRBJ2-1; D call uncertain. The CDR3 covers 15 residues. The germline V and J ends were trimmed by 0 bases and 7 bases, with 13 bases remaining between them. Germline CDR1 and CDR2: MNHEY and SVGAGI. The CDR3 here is CASSYSGVTRNEQFF. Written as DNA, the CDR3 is TGTGCCAGCAGTTACTCTGGGGTAACTCGGAATGAGCAGTTCTTC.

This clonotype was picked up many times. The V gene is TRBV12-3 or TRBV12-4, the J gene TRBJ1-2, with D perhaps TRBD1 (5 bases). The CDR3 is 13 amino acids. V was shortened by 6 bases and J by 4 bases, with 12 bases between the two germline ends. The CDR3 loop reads CASSATGAYGYTF. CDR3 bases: TGTGCCAGCAGCGCCACCGGGGCCTATGGCTACACCTTC.

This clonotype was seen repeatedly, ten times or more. The CDR3 loop reads CSVVGVAGYGYTF. For the CDR3, the DNA is TGCAGCGTTGTTGGGGTCGCCGGCTATGGCTACACCTTC. The chain recombines TRBV29-1 with TRBJ1-2; D unclear. The CDR3 extends over 13 amino acids. The V end lost 4 bases, the J end lost 4 bases, and 13 bases lay between the germline ends. In germline, CDR1 is SQVTM, CDR2 ANQGSEA.

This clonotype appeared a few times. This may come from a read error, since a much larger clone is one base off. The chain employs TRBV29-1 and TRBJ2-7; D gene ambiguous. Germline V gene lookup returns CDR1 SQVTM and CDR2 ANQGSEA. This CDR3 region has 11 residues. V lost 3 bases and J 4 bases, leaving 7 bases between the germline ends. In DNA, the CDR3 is TGCAGCGTTGATAAAGGGTACGAGCAGTACTTC. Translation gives CSVDKGYEQYF.

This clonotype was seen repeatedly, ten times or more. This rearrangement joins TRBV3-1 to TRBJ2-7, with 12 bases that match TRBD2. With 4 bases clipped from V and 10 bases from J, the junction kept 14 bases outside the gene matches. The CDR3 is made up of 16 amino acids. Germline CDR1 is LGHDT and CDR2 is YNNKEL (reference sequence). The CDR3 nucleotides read TGTGCCAGCAGCCCCACTAGCGGGGGGCCAAAAGGGAAACAGTACTTC. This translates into CASSPTSGGPKGKQYF.

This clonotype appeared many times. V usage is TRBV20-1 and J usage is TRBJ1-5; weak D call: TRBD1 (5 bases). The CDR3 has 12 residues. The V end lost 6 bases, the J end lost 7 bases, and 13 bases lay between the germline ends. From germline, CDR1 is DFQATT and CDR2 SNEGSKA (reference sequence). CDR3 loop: CSAGRVGQPQHF. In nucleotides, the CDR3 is TGCAGTGCCGGCAGGGTGGGGCAGCCCCAGCATTTT.

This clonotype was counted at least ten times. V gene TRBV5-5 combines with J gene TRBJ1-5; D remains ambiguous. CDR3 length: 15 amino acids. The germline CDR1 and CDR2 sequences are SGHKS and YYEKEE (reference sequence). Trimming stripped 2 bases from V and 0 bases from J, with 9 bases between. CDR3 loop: CASSFYVNSNQPQHF. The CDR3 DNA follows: TGTGCCAGCAGCTTTTACGTGAATAGCAATCAGCCCCAGCATTTT.

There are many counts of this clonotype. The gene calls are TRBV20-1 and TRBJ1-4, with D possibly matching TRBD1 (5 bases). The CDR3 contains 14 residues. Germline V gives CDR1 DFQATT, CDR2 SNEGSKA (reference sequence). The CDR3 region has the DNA TGCAGCTTGAGAACGGGGGCAACTAATGAAAAACTGTTTTTT. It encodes CSLRTGATNEKLFF.

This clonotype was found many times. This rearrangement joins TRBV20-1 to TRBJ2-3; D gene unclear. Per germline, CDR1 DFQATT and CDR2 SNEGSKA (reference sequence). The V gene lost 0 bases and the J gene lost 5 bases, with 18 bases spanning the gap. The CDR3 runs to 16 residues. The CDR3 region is CSARDGPGEVVDTQYF. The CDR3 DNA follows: TGCAGTGCTAGAGATGGGCCAGGCGAGGTGGTAGATACGCAGTATTTT.

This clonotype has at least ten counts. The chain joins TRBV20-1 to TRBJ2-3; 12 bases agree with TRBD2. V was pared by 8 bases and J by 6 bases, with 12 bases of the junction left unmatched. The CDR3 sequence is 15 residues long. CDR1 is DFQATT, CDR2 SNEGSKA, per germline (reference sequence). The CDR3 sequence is CSSPHTSGGSDTQYF. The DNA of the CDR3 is TGCAGTTCCCCACATACTAGCGGGGGGTCTGATACGCAGTATTTT.

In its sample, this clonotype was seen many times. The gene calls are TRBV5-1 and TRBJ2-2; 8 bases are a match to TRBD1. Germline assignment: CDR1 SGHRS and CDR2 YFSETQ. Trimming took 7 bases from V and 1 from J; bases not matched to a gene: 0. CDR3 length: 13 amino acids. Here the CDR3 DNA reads TGCGCCAGCGGGACAGGGAACACCGGGGAGCTGTTTTTT. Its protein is CASGTGNTGELFF. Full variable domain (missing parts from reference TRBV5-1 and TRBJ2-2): KAGVTQTPRYLIKTRGQQVTLSCSPISGHRSVSWYQQTPGQGLQFLFEYFSETQRNKGNFPGRFSGRQFSNSRSEMNVSTLELGDSALYLCASGTGNTGELFFGEGSRLTVL.

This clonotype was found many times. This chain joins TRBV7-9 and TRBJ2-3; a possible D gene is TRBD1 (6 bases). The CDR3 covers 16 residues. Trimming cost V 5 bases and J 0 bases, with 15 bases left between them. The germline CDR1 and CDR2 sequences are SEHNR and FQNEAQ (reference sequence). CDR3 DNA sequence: TGTGCCAGCAGCAGGATACAGGGTCCAAGCACAGATACGCAGTATTTT. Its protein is CASSRIQGPSTDTQYF.

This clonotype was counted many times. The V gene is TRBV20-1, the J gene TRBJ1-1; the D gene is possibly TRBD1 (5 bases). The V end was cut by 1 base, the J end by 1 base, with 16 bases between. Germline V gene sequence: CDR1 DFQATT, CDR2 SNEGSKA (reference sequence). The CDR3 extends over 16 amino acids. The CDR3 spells CSARGQGTAGNTEAFF. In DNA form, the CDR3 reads TGCAGTGCTAGAGGCCAGGGAACGGCCGGGAACACTGAAGCTTTCTTT.

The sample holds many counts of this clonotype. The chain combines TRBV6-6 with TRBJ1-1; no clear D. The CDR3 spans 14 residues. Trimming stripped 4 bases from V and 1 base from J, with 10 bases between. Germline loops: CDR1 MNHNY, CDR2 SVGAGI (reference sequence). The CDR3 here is CASSFPHKNTEAFF. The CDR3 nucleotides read TGTGCCAGCAGTTTTCCCCACAAGAACACTGAAGCTTTCTTT.

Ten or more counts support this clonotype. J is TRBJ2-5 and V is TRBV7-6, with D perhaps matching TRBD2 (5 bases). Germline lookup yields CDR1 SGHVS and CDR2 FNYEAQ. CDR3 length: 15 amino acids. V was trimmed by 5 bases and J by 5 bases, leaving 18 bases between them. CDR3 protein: CASSLSPRESETQYF. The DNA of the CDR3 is TGTGCCAGCAGCCTCTCGCCCCGGGAATCGGAGACCCAGTACTTC.